The 28 T cell receptor beta chains reported below all come from one sample, sequenced in a study of T cells expressing NK-cell markers. TCRdb reprocessed the 5' RACE reads, keeping one entry per CDR3 protein, no DNA. Here the sample table reports 450,000 to 600,000 distinct CDR3 sequences. Sequencing input: blood T cells: a sorted CD56 or NKG2C T cell subset, CD4+ or CD8+ T cells, or bulk PBMC T cells (not recorded which). These receptors all come from a man aged 18 to 29 in good health.

The chain is built from TRBV5-6 and TRBJ2-5; TCRdb picks TRBD1, but there is no DNA to check that call. Germline CDR1 SGHDT, CDR2 YYEEEE. The CDR3 is made up of 14 amino acids. CDR3: CASTDGQTQETQYF.

V usage is TRBV18 and J usage is TRBJ2-7; TCRdb calls TRBD1, which cannot be checked without DNA. The length of the CDR3 is 15 residues. Germline CDR1 reads KGHSH; CDR2 reads LQKENI. CDR3 in amino acids: CASSPGQGVNYEQYF. Supplemented by reference TRBV18 and TRBJ2-7, the full variable domain reads NAGVMQNPRHLVRRRGQEARLRCSPMKGHSHVYWYRQLPEEGLKFMVYLQKENIIDESGMPKERFSAEFPKEGPSILRIQQVVRGDSAAYFCASSPGQGVNYEQYFGPGTRLTVT.

The V and J genes are TRBV15 and TRBJ2-3; the TCRdb call, TRBD2, lacks DNA for checking. CDR3 size: 15 residues. In germline, CDR1 is LNHNV, CDR2 YYDKDF (reference sequence). CDR3 amino acids: CATSPREVRTDTQYF. Full variable domain (remainder filled in from reference TRBV15 and TRBJ2-3): DAMVIQNPRYQVTQFGKPVTLSCSQTLNHNVMYWYQQKSSQAPKLLFHYYDKDFNNEADTPDNFQSRRPNTSFCFLDIRSPGLGDTAMYLCATSPREVRTDTQYFGPGTRLTVL.

The chain couples TRBV7-8 to TRBJ2-1. Germline V gives CDR1 SGHVS, CDR2 FQNEAQ. The length of the CDR3 is 16 residues. CDR3 region: CASSFLVLPNYNEQFF.

The chain employs TRBV7-9 and TRBJ2-2; TCRdb calls TRBD2, which cannot be checked without DNA. CDR1 is SEHNR, CDR2 FQNEAQ, per germline (reference sequence). The CDR3 is made up of 15 amino acids. This chain's CDR3 is CASSSDGRVTGELFF.

The J gene is TRBJ2-7, the V gene TRBV6-1; TCRdb's assignment of TRBD2 cannot be checked, as there is no DNA. Germline V lookup: CDR1 MNHNS, CDR2 SASEGT. This CDR3 has 13 amino acids. The chain's CDR3 is CASKREGLYEQYF.

This chain joins TRBV5-5 and TRBJ2-1; TCRdb calls TRBD2, which cannot be checked without DNA. The CDR3 consists of 15 residues. Looked up from germline, CDR1 is SGHKS and CDR2 is YYEKEE (reference sequence). The CDR3 reads CASSFTSGIVNEQFF.

The chain has TRBV3-1 and TRBJ2-1; TCRdb designates TRBD1, a call that cannot be tested without DNA. Germline CDR1 and CDR2: LGHDT and YNNKEL (reference sequence). This CDR3 comprises 13 residues. The CDR3 protein is CASSQEAGGEQFF.

V usage is TRBV4-1 and J usage is TRBJ1-4; TCRdb outputs TRBD1, but without DNA this stays unchecked. The CDR3 extends over 15 amino acids. Germline V lookup: CDR1 MGHRA, CDR2 YSYEKL. CDR3 sequence reads: CASSHETGVIEKLFF.

V and J are TRBV29-1 and TRBJ2-1; TCRdb designates TRBD2, a call that cannot be tested without DNA. The germline V gene encodes CDR1 SQVTM and CDR2 ANQGSEA. The CDR3 spans 16 residues. The CDR3 loop is CSVKNPGLALPNEQFF.

This chain connects TRBV7-8 to TRBJ2-3. The length of the CDR3 is 16 residues. Germline V gene sequence: CDR1 SGHVS, CDR2 FQNEAQ. CDR3 amino acids: CASSLGPAGGTDTQYF.

The chain links TRBV7-8 to TRBJ2-3; the TRBD1 assignment by TCRdb is unverifiable without DNA. Germline CDR1 reads SGHVS; CDR2 reads FQNEAQ. The CDR3 is 13 amino acids. CDR3 loop: CASSSPGGDTQYF.

This rearrangement joins TRBV5-1 to TRBJ2-3; TCRdb's assignment of TRBD1 cannot be checked, as there is no DNA. The CDR3 is 14 residues long. Germline CDR1 reads SGHRS; CDR2 reads YFSETQ. Here the CDR3 reads CASSPGGYTDTQYF.

This chain joins TRBV19 and TRBJ2-1. Germline V lookup: CDR1 LNHDA, CDR2 SQIVND (reference sequence). The CDR3 length is 11 residues. CDR3 loop: CASSISREQFF.

V is TRBV7-9 and J is TRBJ2-2; TCRdb proposes TRBD1, but this gene call is untestable without DNA. From germline, CDR1 is SEHNR and CDR2 FQNEAQ (reference sequence). The CDR3 runs to 15 residues. The CDR3 protein is CASSFAQGHTGELFF. Together with reference TRBV7-9 and TRBJ2-2, the CDR3 gives the full variable domain: DTGVSQNPRHKITKRGQNVTFRCDPISEHNRLYWYRQTLGQGPEFLTYFQNEAQLEKSRLLSDRFSAERPKGSFSTLEIQRTEQGDSAMYLCASSFAQGHTGELFFGEGSRLTVL.

This chain uses TRBV20-1 with TRBJ2-5; TCRdb's assignment of TRBD1 cannot be checked, as there is no DNA. Germline values: CDR1 DFQATT, CDR2 SNEGSKA (reference sequence). The CDR3 sequence is 14 residues long. Here the CDR3 reads CSAHQGQGAETQYF.

The chain joins TRBV25-1 to TRBJ2-1; the D gene TCRdb calls, TRBD1, cannot be checked with no DNA. Per the germline V gene, CDR1 is MGHDK and CDR2 is SYGVNS. This CDR3 has 18 residues. CDR3: CASSVRGTRLRAYNEQFF.

The rearrangement joins TRBV20-1 to TRBJ1-1. This CDR3 spans 16 amino acids. Germline lookup yields CDR1 DFQATT and CDR2 SNEGSKA (reference sequence). CDR3 sequence reads: CSARDGRGGARTEAFF.

The gene calls are TRBV20-1 and TRBJ2-1. CDR1 and CDR2 from the germline V gene are DFQATT and SNEGSKA (reference sequence). This CDR3 has 12 residues. The CDR3 region is CSARVLGYEQFF.

The chain has TRBV6-2 or TRBV6-3 and TRBJ1-2; TCRdb returns TRBD1, unconfirmable since there is no DNA. Germline V gene lookup returns CDR1 MNHEY and CDR2 SVGEGT. This CDR3 is 20 amino acids long. CDR3 loop: CASSYDGPGQNIQGHYGYTF.

This rearrangement joins TRBV29-1 to TRBJ2-1; with no DNA, the TCRdb D assignment of TRBD2 cannot be verified. The CDR3 runs to 15 residues. Germline values: CDR1 SQVTM, CDR2 ANQGSEA. The CDR3 sequence is CSVGTSSSEFHEQFF.

The rearrangement links TRBV29-1 to TRBJ2-7; the D call from TCRdb, TRBD1, cannot be confirmed without DNA. Germline lookup yields CDR1 SQVTM and CDR2 ANQGSEA. The CDR3 spans 16 residues. CDR3 sequence: CSVVPPGGYLGTEQYF.

The chain couples TRBV7-2 to TRBJ2-7; TCRdb lists TRBD2, though no DNA is available to test this call. The CDR3 covers 13 residues. Germline-derived CDR1 and CDR2 are SGHTA and FQGNSA. The CDR3: CASKATSGYEQYF.

CDR3 sequence: CASSLLGRAINEQFF. The J gene is TRBJ2-1, the V gene TRBV5-1; checking the TCRdb D call of TRBD2 is not possible without DNA. The CDR3 has 15 amino acids. In germline, CDR1 is SGHRS, CDR2 YFSETQ. The full variable domain, its missing parts supplied by reference TRBV5-1 and TRBJ2-1, is KAGVTQTPRYLIKTRGQQVTLSCSPISGHRSVSWYQQTPGQGLQFLFEYFSETQRNKGNFPGRFSGRQFSNSRSEMNVSTLELGDSALYLCASSLLGRAINEQFFGPGTRLTVL.

The CDR3 loop is CASSQAGEWEQYF. The V call is TRBV4-1, the J call TRBJ2-7; checking the TCRdb D call of TRBD2 is not possible without DNA. The CDR3 spans 13 residues. The V gene's germline CDR1 is MGHRA and CDR2 YSYEKL.

The chain carries TRBV3-1 and TRBJ2-5; the TRBD2 assignment by TCRdb is unverifiable without DNA. Germline V gives CDR1 LGHDT, CDR2 YNNKEL (reference sequence). CDR3 length: 15 amino acids. The chain's CDR3 is CASSLVGGFQETQYF.

V gene TRBV30 combines with J gene TRBJ2-5; TCRdb selects TRBD2, and the lack of DNA leaves this call unchecked. The CDR3 has 16 amino acids. CDR1 is GTSNPN, CDR2 SVGIG, per germline (reference sequence). CDR3 amino acids: CAWSGLAGAYQETQYF.

The V gene is TRBV12-3 or TRBV12-4, the J gene TRBJ2-1; TCRdb proposes TRBD1, but this gene call is untestable without DNA. The CDR3 extends over 13 amino acids. CDR3 loop: CASSPRGYNEQFF.